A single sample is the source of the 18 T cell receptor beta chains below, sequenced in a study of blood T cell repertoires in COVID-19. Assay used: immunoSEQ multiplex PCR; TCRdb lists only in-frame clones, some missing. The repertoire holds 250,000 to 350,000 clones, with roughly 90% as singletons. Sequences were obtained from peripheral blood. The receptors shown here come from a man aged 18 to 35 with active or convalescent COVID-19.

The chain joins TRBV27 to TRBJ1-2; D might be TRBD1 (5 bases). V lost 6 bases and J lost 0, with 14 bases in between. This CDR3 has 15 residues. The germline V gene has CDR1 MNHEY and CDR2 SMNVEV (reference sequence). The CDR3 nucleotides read TGTGCCAGCAGGATCTCTCAGGGTACTAACTATGGCTACACCTTC. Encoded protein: CASRISQGTNYGYTF.

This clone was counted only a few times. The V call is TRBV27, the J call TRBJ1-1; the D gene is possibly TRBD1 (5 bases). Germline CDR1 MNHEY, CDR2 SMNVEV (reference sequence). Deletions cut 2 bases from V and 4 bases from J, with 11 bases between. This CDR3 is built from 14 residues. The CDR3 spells CASSLAGVGTEAFF. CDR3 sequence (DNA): TGTGCCAGCAGTTTAGCGGGGGTAGGCACTGAAGCTTTCTTT.

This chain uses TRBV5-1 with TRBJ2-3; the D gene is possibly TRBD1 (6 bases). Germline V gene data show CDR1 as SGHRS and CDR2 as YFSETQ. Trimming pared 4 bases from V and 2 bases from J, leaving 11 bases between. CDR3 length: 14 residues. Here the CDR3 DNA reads TGCGCCAGCAGCGGACAGCTTAACACAGATACGCAGTATTTT. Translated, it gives CASSGQLNTDTQYF.

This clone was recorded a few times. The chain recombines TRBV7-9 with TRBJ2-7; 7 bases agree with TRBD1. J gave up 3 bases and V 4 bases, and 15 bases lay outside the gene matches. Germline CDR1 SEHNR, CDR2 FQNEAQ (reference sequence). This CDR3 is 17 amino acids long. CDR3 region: CASSYNLPGTVYYEQYF. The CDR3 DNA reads TGTGCCAGCAGCTACAACCTCCCCGGGACAGTGTACTACGAGCAGTACTTC.

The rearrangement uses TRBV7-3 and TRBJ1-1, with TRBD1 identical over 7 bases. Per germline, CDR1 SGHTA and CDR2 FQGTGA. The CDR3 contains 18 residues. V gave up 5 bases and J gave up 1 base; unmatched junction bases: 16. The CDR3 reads CASSLMPGQPLGNTEAFF. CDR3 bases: TGTGCCAGCAGCCTTATGCCGGGACAGCCCCTAGGGAACACTGAAGCTTTCTTT.

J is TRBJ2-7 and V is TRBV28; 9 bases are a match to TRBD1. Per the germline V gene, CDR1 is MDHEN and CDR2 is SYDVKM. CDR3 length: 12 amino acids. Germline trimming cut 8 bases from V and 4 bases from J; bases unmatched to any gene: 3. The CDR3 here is CASRDRAYEQYF. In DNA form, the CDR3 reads TGTGCCAGCCGGGACAGGGCGTACGAGCAGTACTTC.

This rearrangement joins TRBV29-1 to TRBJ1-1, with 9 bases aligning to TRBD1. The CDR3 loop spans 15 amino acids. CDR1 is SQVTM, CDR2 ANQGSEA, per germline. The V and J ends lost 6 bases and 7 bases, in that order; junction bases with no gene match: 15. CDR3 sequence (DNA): TGCAGCGTACAACAGGGGGCGGGATCCATTGTTGAAGCTTTCTTT. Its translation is CSVQQGAGSIVEAFF.

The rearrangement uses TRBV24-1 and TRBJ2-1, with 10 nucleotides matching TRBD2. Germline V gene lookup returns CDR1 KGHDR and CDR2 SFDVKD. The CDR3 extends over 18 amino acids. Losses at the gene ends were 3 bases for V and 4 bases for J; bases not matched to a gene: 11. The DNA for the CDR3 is TGTGCCACCAGTGATCCCCGGGTAGCGGGAGGCGTTTACAATGAGCAGTTCTTC. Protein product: CATSDPRVAGGVYNEQFF.

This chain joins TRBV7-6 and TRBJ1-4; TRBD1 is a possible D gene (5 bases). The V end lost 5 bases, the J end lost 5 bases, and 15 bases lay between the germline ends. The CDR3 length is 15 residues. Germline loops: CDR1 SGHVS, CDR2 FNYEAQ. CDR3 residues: CASSQWAGGNEKLFF. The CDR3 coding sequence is TGTGCCAGCAGCCAATGGGCGGGGGGGAATGAAAAACTGTTTTTT.

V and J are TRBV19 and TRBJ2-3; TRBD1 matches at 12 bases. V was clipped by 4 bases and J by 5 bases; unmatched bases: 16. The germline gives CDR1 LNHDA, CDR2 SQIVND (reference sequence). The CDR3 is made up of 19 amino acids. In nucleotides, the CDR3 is TGTGCCAGTAGTACGACCGGGACAGGGGGCCTATATCTAATAGATACGCAGTATTTT. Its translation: CASSTTGTGGLYLIDTQYF. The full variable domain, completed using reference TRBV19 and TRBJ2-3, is DGGITQSPKYLFRKEGQNVTLSCEQNLNHDAMYWYRQDPGQGLRLIYYSQIVNDFQKGDIAEGYSVSREKKESFPLTVTSAQKNPTAFYLCASSTTGTGGLYLIDTQYFGPGTRLTVL.

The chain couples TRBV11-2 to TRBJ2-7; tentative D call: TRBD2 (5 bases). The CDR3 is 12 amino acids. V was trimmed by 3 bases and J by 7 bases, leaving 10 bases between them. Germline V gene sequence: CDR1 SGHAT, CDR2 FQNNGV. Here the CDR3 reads CASSFWTGEQYF. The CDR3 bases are TGTGCCAGCAGCTTTTGGACTGGAGAGCAGTACTTC.

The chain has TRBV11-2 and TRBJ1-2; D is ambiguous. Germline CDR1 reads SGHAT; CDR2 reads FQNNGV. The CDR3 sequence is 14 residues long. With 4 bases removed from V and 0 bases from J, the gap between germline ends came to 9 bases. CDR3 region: CASSSRRPNYGYTF. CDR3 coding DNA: TGTGCCAGCAGCTCCCGGAGGCCTAACTATGGCTACACCTTC.

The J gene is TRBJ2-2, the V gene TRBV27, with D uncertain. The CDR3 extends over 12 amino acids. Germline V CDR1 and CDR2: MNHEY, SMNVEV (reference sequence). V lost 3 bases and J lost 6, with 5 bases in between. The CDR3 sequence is CASSFRAGELFF. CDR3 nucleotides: TGTGCCAGCAGTTTCCGTGCCGGGGAGCTGTTTTTT.

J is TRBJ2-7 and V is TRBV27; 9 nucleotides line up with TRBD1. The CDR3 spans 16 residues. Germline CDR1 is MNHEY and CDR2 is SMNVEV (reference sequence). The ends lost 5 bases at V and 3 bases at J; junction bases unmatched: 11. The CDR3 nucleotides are TGTGCCAGCAGTCTAGTAACCGGGACAGGGTACTACGAGCAGTACTTC. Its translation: CASSLVTGTGYYEQYF.

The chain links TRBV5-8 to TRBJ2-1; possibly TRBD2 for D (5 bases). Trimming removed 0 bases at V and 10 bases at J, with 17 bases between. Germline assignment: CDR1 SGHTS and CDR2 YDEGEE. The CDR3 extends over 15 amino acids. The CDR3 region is CASSLGRVGDSEQFF. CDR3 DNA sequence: TGTGCCAGCAGCTTGGGACGAGTCGGGGATTCGGAGCAGTTCTTC.

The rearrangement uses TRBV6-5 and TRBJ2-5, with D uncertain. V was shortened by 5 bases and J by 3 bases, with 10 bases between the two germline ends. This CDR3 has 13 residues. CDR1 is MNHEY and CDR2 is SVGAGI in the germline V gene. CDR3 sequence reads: CASSPPPEETQYF. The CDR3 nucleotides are TGTGCCAGCAGTCCACCCCCAGAAGAGACCCAGTACTTC.

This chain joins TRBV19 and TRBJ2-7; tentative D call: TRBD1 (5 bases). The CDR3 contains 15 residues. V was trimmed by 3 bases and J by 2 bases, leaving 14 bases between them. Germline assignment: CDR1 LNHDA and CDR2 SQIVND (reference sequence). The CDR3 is CASSIKGQPTYEQYF. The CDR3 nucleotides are TGTGCCAGTAGTATTAAGGGGCAGCCCACCTACGAGCAGTACTTC.

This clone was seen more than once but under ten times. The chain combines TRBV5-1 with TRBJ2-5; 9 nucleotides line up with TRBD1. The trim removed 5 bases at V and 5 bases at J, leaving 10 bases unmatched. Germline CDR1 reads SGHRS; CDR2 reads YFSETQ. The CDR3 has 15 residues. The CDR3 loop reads CASRTMGQGGETQYF. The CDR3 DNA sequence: TGCGCCAGCAGAACGATGGGACAGGGAGGGGAGACCCAGTACTTC. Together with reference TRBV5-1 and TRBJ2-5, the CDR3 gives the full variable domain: KAGVTQTPRYLIKTRGQQVTLSCSPISGHRSVSWYQQTPGQGLQFLFEYFSETQRNKGNFPGRFSGRQFSNSRSEMNVSTLELGDSALYLCASRTMGQGGETQYFGPGTRLLVL.